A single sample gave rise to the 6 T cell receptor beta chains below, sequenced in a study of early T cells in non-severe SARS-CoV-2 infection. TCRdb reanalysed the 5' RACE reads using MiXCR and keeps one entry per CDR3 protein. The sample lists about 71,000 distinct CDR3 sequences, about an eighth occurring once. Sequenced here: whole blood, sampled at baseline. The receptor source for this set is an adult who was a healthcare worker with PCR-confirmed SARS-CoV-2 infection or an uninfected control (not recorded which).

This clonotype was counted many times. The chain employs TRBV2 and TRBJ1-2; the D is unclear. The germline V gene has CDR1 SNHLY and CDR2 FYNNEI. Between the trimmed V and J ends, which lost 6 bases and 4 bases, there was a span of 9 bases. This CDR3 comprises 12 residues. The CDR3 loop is CASSHPLYGYTF. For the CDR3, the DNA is TGTGCCAGCAGCCACCCCCTCTATGGCTACACCTTC.

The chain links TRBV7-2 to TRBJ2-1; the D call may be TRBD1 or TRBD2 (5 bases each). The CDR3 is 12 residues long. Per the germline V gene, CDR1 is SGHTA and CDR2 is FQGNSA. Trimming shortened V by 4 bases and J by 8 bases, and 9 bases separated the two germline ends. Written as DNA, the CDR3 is TGTGCCAGCAGCTCGGGGCTGCATGAGCAGTTCTTC. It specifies CASSSGLHEQFF.

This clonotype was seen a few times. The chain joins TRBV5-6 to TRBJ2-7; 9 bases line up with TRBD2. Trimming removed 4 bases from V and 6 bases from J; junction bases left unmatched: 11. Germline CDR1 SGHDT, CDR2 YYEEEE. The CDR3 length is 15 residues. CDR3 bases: TGTGCCAGCAGCGGCCGCGGTAGCGGGAGCGGCGAGCAGTACTTC. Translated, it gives CASSGRGSGSGEQYF. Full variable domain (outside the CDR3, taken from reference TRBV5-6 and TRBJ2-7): DAGVTQSPTHLIKTRGQQVTLRCSPKSGHDTVSWYQQALGQGPQFIFQYYEEEERQRGNFPDRFSGHQFPNYSSELNVNALLLGDSALYLCASSGRGSGSGEQYFGPGTRLTVT.

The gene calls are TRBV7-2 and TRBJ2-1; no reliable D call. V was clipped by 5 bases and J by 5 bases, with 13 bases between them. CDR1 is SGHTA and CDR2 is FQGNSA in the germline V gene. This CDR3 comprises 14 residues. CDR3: CASSPSRADNEQFF. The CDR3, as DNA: TGTGCCAGCAGCCCGTCCCGCGCAGACAATGAGCAGTTCTTC.

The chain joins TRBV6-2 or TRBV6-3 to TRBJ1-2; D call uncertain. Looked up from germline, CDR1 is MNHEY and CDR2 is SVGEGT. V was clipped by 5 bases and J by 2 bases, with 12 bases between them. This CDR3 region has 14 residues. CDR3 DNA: TGTGCCAGCAGTCGCTCCGCAGTAAACTATGGCTACACCTTC. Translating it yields CASSRSAVNYGYTF.

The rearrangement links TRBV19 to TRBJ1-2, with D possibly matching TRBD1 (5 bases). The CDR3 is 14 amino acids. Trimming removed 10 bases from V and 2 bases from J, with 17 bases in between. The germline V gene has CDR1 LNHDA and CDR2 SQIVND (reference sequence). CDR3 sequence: CATTTRDGNYGYTF. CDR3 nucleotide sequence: TGTGCCACCACCACCCGGGACGGAAACTATGGCTACACCTTC.